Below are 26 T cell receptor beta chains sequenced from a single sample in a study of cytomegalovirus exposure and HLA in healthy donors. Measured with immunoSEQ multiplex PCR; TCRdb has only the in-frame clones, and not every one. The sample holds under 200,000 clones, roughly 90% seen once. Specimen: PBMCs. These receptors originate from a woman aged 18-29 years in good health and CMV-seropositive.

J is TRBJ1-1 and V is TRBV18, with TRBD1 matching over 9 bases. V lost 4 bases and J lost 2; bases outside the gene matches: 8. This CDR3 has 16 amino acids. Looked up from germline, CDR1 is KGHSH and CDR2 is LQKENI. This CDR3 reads CASSLTRDRVNTEAFF. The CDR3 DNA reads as TGTGCCAGCTCACTAACGAGGGACAGGGTAAACACTGAAGCTTTCTTT.

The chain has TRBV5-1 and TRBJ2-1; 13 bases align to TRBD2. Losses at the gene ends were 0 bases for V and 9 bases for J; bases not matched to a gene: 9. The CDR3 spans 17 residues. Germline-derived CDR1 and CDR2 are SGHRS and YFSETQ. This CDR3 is CASSLDTSGRASSEQFF. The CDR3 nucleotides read TGCGCCAGCAGCTTGGATACTAGCGGGAGGGCCAGCAGTGAGCAGTTCTTC.

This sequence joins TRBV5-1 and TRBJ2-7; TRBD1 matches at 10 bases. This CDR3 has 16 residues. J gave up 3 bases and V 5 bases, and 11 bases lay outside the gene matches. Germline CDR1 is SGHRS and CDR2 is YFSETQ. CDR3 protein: CASRSTGTGDFYEQYF. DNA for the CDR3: TGCGCCAGCAGATCTACCGGGACAGGGGATTTCTACGAGCAGTACTTC.

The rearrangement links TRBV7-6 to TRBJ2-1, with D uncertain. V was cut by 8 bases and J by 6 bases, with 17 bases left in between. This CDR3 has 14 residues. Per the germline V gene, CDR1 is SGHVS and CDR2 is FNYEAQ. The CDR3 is CASSTSDLFNEQFF. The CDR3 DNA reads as TGTGCCAGCTCAACCAGCGACCTTTTCAATGAGCAGTTCTTC.

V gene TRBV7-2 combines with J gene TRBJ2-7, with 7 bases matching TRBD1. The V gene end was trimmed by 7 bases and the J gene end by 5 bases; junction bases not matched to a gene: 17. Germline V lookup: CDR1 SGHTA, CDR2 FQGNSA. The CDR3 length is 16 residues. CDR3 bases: TGTGCCAGCATTCAGTATACAGGGGCCTACCTCCACGAGCAGTACTTC. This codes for CASIQYTGAYLHEQYF.

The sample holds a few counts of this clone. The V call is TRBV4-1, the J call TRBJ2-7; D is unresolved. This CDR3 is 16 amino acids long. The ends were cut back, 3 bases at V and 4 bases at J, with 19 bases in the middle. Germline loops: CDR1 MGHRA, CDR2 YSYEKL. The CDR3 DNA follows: TGCGCCAGCAGCCAGAAGAGTCCCGCTGGTGGTTACGAGCAGTACTTC. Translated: CASSQKSPAGGYEQYF.

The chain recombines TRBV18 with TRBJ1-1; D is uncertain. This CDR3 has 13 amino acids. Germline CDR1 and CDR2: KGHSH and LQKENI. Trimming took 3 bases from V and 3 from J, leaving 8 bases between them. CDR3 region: CASSPREDTEAFF. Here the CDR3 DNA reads TGTGCCAGCTCACCTAGGGAGGACACTGAAGCTTTCTTT.

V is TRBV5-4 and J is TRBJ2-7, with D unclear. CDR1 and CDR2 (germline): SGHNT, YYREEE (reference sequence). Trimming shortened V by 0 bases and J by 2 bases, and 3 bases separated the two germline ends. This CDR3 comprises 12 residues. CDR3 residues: CASSLDTYEQYF. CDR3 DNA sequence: TGTGCCAGCAGCTTGGACACCTACGAGCAGTACTTC.

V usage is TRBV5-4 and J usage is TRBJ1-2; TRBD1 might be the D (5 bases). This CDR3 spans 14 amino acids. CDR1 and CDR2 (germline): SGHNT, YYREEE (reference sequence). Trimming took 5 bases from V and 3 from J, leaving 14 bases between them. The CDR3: CASRSLGGDYGYTF. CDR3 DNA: TGTGCCAGCAGATCCCTCGGGGGGGACTATGGCTACACCTTC.

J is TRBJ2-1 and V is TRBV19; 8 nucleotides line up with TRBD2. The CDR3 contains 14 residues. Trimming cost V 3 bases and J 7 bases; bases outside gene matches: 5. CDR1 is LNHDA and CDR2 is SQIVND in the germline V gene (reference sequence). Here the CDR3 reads CASSISGGPNEQFF. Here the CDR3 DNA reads TGTGCCAGTAGTATCTCGGGAGGGCCAAATGAGCAGTTCTTC.

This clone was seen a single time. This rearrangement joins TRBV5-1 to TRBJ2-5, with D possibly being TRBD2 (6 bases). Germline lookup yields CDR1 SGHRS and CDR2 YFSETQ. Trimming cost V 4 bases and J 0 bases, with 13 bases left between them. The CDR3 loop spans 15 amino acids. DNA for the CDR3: TGCGCCAGCAGCGGGCCGGGACTGCACCAAGAGACCCAGTACTTC. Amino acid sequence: CASSGPGLHQETQYF.

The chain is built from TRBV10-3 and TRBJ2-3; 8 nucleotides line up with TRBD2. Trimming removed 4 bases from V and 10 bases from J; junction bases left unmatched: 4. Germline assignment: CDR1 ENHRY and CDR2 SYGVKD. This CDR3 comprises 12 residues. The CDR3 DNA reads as TGTGCCATCAGTGCGGGGGGGGACGCGCAGTATTTT. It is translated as CAISAGGDAQYF.

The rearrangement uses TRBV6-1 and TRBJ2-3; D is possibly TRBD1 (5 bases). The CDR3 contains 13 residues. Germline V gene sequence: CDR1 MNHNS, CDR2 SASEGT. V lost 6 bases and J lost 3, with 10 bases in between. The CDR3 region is CASSLQVTDTQYF. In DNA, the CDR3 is TGTGCCAGCAGCCTACAGGTGACAGATACGCAGTATTTT.

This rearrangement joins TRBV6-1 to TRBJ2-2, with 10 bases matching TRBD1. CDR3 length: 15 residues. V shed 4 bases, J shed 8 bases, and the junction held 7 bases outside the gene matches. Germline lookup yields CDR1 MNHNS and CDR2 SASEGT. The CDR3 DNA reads TGTGCCAGCAGTGTAGAGGACAGGGGGAGGGGGGAGCTGTTTTTT. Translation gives CASSVEDRGRGELFF.

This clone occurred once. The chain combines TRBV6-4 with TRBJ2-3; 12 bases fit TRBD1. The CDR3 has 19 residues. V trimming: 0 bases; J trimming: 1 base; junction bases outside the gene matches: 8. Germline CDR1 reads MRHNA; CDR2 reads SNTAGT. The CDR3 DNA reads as TGTGCCAGCAGTGACTCCTCCGGGACAGGGGGCCCCCGCACAGATACGCAGTATTTT. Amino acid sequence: CASSDSSGTGGPRTDTQYF.

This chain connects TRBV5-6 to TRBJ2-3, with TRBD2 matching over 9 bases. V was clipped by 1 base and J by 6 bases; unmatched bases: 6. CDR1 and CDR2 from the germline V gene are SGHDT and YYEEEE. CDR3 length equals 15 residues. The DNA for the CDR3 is TGTGCCAGCAGCTTGTTACTAGCGGGTACCGATACGCAGTATTTT. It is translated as CASSLLLAGTDTQYF.

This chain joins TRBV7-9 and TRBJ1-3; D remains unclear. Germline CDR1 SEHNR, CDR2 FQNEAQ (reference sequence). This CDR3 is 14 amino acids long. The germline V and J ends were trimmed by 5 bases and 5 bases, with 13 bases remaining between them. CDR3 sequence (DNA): TGTGCCAGCAGCCCTCCGGGTCTTCGAAACACCATATATTTT. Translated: CASSPPGLRNTIYF.

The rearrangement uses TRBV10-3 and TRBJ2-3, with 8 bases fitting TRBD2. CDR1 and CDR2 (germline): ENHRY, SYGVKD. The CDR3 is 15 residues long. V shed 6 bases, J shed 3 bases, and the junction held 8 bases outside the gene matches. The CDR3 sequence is CAISVSGATTDTQYF. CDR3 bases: TGTGCCATCAGCGTTAGCGGGGCGACTACAGATACGCAGTATTTT.

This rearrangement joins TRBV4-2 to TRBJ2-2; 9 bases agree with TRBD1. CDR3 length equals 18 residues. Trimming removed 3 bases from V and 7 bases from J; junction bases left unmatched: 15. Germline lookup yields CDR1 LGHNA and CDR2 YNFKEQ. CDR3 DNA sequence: TGTGCCAGCAGCCAGACCGCGGGACAGGGACATTCGAACGGGGAGCTGTTTTTT. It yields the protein CASSQTAGQGHSNGELFF.

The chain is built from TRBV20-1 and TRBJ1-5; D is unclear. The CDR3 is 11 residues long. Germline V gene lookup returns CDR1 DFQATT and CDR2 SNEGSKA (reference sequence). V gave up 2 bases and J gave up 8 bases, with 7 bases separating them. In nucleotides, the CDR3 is TGCAGTGCTAGACAGAAAGAGCCCCAGCATTTT. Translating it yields CSARQKEPQHF.

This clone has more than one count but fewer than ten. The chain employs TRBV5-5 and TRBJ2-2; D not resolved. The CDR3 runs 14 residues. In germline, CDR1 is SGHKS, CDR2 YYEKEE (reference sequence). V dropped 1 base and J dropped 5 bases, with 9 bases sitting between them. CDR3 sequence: CASSLRSWTGELFF. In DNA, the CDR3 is TGTGCCAGCAGCTTGCGGTCTTGGACCGGGGAGCTGTTTTTT. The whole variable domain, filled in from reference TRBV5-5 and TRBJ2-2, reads DAGVTQSPTHLIKTRGQQVTLRCSPISGHKSVSWYQQVLGQGPQFIFQYYEKEERGRGNFPDRFSARQFPNYSSELNVNALLLGDSALYLCASSLRSWTGELFFGEGSRLTVL.

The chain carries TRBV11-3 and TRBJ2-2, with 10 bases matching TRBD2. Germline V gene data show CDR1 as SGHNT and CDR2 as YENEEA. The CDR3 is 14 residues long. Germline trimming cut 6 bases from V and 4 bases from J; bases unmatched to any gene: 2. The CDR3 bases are TGTGCCAGCAGACTAGCGGGATTCACCGGGGAGCTGTTTTTT. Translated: CASRLAGFTGELFF.

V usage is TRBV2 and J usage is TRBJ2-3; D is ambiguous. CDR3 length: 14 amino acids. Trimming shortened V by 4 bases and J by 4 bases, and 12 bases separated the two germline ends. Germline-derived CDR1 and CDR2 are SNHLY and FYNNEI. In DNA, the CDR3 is TGTGCCAGCAGTGTGGGCAGTCAGGCAGATACGCAGTATTTT. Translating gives CASSVGSQADTQYF.

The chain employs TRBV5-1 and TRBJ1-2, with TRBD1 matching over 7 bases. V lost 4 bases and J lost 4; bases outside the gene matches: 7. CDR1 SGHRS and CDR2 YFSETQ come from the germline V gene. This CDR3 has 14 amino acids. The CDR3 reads CASSAQGVSYGYTF. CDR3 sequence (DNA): TGCGCCAGCAGCGCCCAGGGGGTGAGCTATGGCTACACCTTC.

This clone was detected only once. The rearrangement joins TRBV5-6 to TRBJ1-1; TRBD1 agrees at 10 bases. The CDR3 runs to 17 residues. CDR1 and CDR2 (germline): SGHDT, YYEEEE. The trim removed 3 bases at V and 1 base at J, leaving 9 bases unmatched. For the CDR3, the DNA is TGTGCCAGCAGCTCCCTTTCGGGGACAGGGGAGAACACTGAAGCTTTCTTT. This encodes CASSSLSGTGENTEAFF.

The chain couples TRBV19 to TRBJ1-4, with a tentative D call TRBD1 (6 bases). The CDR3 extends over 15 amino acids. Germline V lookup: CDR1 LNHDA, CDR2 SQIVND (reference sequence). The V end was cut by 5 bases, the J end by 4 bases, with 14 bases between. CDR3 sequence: CASSWSGQLNEKLFF. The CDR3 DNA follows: TGTGCCAGTAGTTGGAGCGGACAGCTTAATGAAAAACTGTTTTTT.